The source of this T cell receptor beta chain is a study of Graves' ophthalmopathy and Graves' hyperthyroidism (dated by TCRdb to the late 2010s). Study-wide context: Peripheral blood was collected before any treatment was given, at the time of initial diagnosis. The study used TCR beta repertoire signatures to distinguish Graves' ophthalmopathy from Graves' hyperthyroidism and to predict progression to ophthalmopathy. In total, 120 to 150 blood samples were TCR-sequenced: under 45 ophthalmopathy, some 80 hyperthyroidism and approximately 17 hyperthyroidism-to-ophthalmopathy patients. To explore V-J signatures that separate ophthalmopathy from hyperthyroidism, a discovery set of about a hundred patients was enrolled, consisting of 40 to 45 with ophthalmopathy and under 65 with stable hyperthyroidism. An independent validation cohort comprised about 20 hyperthyroidism patients and about 16 patients who later progressed from hyperthyroidism to ophthalmopathy. In five to seven hyperthyroidism patients, the T-cell repertoire of thyroid tissue was compared with the T-cell repertoire of blood. Following sample collection, hyperthyroidism patients were given methimazole at a starting dose of 30 mg daily, and ophthalmopathy patients were given high-dose intravenous methylprednisolone. The 75 to 100 discovery patients were randomly split 7:3 into training and test sets.

In its sample, this clonotype was seen many times. Its binding antigen is unknown. Base qualities are missing; no much larger clone stands one base away. Hyperthyroidism was defined as stable when no progression to ophthalmopathy occurred within 18 months of follow-up. Hyperthyroidism patients were newly diagnosed, were aged 18 to 65 years, and had a disease duration under 2 months. Patients were excluded if they had other autoimmune diseases, uncontrolled infections, pregnancy or lactation. Diagnosis relied on clinical symptoms, serum thyroxine, TRAb, thyroid ultrasound and orbital computed tomography. PBMCs were isolated from 7.5 to 10 ml of fresh peripheral blood by Ficoll-Paque density gradient centrifugation. Trizol reagent was used to extract the total RNA, and its quality was then checked on an Agilent 2100 Bioanalyzer. The CDR3 starts with the cysteine, ends with the phenylalanine, and has 17 residues. The DNA shown is the 51-base CDR3, in frame from base 1. From V the trimming removes 0 bases and from J it removes 3 bases, while the gene matches leave 11 bases of the junction unaccounted for. CDR1 and CDR2, looked up from the germline V gene, are SGHRS and YFSETQ.

For repertoire sequencing, TCR beta CDR3 regions were amplified from RNA transcripts. A first-round RT-PCR used HTBI primers with the Qiagen OneStep RT-PCR kit, followed by a second-round multiplex PCR, size selection and purification. Sequencing of the libraries was carried out on an Illumina HiSeq2000 in paired-end mode with 100 bp reads. In the authors' own workflow: SOAPnuke was used for read processing, and reads with adapters, uncalled bases, a mean Phred below 15, or no exact constant-primer or identifier match were discarded. COPE v1.2.5 was used to merge high-quality paired reads. Each unique nucleotide sequence was treated as a clonotype, and MiTCR v1.1 was used to align the clonotypes to the IMGT TRB V, D and J references. The analysis was limited to V-J combinations with a frequency above 0.0001, which together covered more than 98% of repertoires. For each V-J combination, a TCR clonal expansion and chaos score was defined as the ratio of F50 clonal expansion to chaos observed in the TCRdist matrix. Welch's t-statistics and random forest were used to reduce the features to about twelve V-J combinations, which were then used as input to a naive Bayes classifier. The similarity between thyroid and blood repertoires was quantified using the Morisita-Horn index. Clones were called with MiXCR by TCRdb after fastp trimmed the public reads at Q25, and only in-frame beta chains were retained. Rows with a matching CDR3 protein are joined into one entry that keeps the most common DNA and genes. TCRdb's processing, not the study's, gives the V and J calls here. Recorded for this sample are roughly 400,000 distinct CDR3 sequences; approximately 15% of them occurred a single time. Of the sample, about 7% falls within the top ten clones.

General conclusions and limits of the study: In cross-validation, the 13-signature model distinguished ophthalmopathy from stable hyperthyroidism with about 90% sensitivity and over 81% specificity, while in the test set the corresponding values were roughly 80% and 75%. Sample size was not predetermined statistically, and investigators were not blinded to group allocation. Among expanded thyroid clonotypes with frequency above 0.001, most also showed up in blood, which suggests that blood repertoires may reflect the thyroid immune response. In validation, the model predicted ophthalmopathy progression with 55% to 71% sensitivity and 72% to 80% specificity; about a dozen predicted patients were CT-confirmed with GO in a median of about 6.2 months.

The rearranged segments are TRBV5-1 and TRBJ1-2; 7 central bases correspond to TRBD1. Sequenced material: peripheral blood. The source is a woman between 18 and 29 years old with stable Graves' hyperthyroidism. Donor details come from another sample of the same person, matched by shared clones. The CDR3 corresponds to CASSLAGRQGLDYGYTF. The bases are TGCGCCAGCAGCTTGGCCGGAAGACAGGGATTGGACTATGGCTACACCTTC.